A single sample gave rise to the 7 T cell receptor beta chains below, sequenced in a study of shared clonotypes between healthy human individuals. Profiled with immunoSEQ multiplex PCR; TCRdb holds only in-frame clones, not every one. Found here are about 2,100,000 clones, 90% to 95% of them singletons; the top ten hold under 2%. CD45RO-negative CD8 cells positively selected for CCR7 made up the naive population, which excluded terminally differentiated effector memory CD45RA+ cells. The sequenced material came from naive CD8+ T cells from PBMCs. All receptors come from a young man in good health. Some clones in this sample may be carry-over from other donors' samples.

The rearrangement joins TRBV9 to TRBJ2-5; no clear D gene. In germline, CDR1 is SGDLS, CDR2 YYNGEE. The CDR3 totals 14 residues. Deletions cut 0 bases from V and 4 bases from J, with 10 bases between. The CDR3 DNA follows: TGTGCCAGCAGCGTAGGTAGGGCCGCAGAGACCCAGTACTTC. Protein product: CASSVGRAAETQYF.

The V call is TRBV11-2, the J call TRBJ2-5; 10 bases match TRBD1. Germline lookup yields CDR1 SGHAT and CDR2 FQNNGV. J was trimmed by 5 bases and V by 1 base; bases with no gene match: 7. This CDR3 contains 16 residues. The CDR3, as DNA: TGTGCCAGCAGCTTAGGACCCGGGACAGGGGACGAGACCCAGTACTTC. Protein product: CASSLGPGTGDETQYF.

This rearrangement joins TRBV27 to TRBJ2-1; 7 nucleotides align to TRBD2. Germline CDR1 MNHEY, CDR2 SMNVEV (reference sequence). V shed 10 bases and J 2 bases; nucleotides not matched to a gene: 5. CDR3 length: 13 amino acids. This chain's CDR3 is CATARGAYNEQFF. CDR3 DNA: TGTGCCACAGCCCGGGGGGCCTACAATGAGCAGTTCTTC.

The chain couples TRBV7-2 to TRBJ2-5; TRBD1 or TRBD2 may be the D gene (6 bases each). The CDR3 has 17 residues. With 1 base removed from V and 6 bases from J, the gap between germline ends came to 21 bases. Germline CDR1 is SGHTA and CDR2 is FQGNSA. The CDR3 region has the DNA TGTGCCAGCAGCTTAGAAGGCCGGAGGGGGGTAAGAAAGACCCAGTACTTC. It codes for CASSLEGRRGVRKTQYF.

The gene calls are TRBV7-9 and TRBJ2-5; D is unclear. The end of the DNA aligns better with TRBJ2-7, so the J call may be wrong. CDR1 is SEHNR, CDR2 FQNEAQ, per germline (reference sequence). This CDR3 contains 13 residues. Written as DNA, the CDR3 is TGTGCCAGCAGCTTAGGCGGCGCCGACGAGCAGTACTTC. Protein product: CASSLGGADEQYF.

V gene TRBV7-9 combines with J gene TRBJ2-5, with D possibly matching TRBD2 (7 bases). The germline gives CDR1 SEHNR, CDR2 FQNEAQ (reference sequence). Trimming removed 3 bases at V and 0 bases at J, with 14 bases between. The CDR3 consists of 16 residues. The CDR3 protein is CASSFGEGGNQETQYF. The CDR3 coding sequence is TGTGCCAGCAGCTTTGGGGAGGGGGGGAACCAAGAGACCCAGTACTTC.

Concerning this clone: The same CDR3 can be traced to other DNA sequences in this sample. V gene TRBV27 combines with J gene TRBJ2-7, with D unresolved. Per the germline V gene, CDR1 is MNHEY and CDR2 is SMNVEV (reference sequence). V gave up 5 bases and J gave up 0 bases, with 8 bases separating them. This CDR3 has 13 amino acids. Here the CDR3 reads CASSPPNSYEQYF. For the CDR3, the DNA is TGTGCCAGCAGTCCCCCGAACTCCTACGAGCAGTACTTC.